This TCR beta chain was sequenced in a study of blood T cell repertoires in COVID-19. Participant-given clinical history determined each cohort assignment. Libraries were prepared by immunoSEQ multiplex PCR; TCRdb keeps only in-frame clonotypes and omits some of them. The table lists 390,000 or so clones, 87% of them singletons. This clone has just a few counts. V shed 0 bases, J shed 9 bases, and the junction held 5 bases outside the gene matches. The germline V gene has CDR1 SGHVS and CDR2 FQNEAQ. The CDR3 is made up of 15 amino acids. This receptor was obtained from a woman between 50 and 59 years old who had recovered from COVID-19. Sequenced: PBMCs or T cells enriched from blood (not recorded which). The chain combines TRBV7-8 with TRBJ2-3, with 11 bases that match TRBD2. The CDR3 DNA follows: TGTGCCAGCAGCTTAGCGCTTCCTAGCGGGGGGACGCAGTATTTT. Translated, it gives CASSLALPSGGTQYF.